The next 15 T cell receptor beta chains were all read from a single sample in a study of T cell changes during pregnancy in multiple sclerosis. Data came from immunoSEQ multiplex PCR; TCRdb stores just in-frame clones and leaves some out. This table holds roughly 52,000 clones, 85% to 95% found once. The sample was CD4+ T cells from peripheral blood mononuclear cells, taken in the third trimester of pregnancy. These receptors were obtained from a female donor with multiple sclerosis, enrolled in a pregnancy study.

This sequence joins TRBV14 and TRBJ2-1; 12 bases fit TRBD2. Germline V CDR1 and CDR2: SGHDN, FVKESK. The CDR3 has 18 amino acids. The V gene end was trimmed by 4 bases and the J gene end by 3 bases; junction bases not matched to a gene: 10. The CDR3 DNA reads as TGTGCCAGCAGCCCAGACCCTTTGGGACTAGCGGGCTACAATGAGCAGTTCTTC. Translation gives CASSPDPLGLAGYNEQFF.

The J gene is TRBJ2-5, the V gene TRBV10-2; D possibly corresponds to TRBD2 (6 bases). Germline lookup yields CDR1 WSHSY and CDR2 SAAADI. The CDR3 spans 13 residues. Trimming pared 8 bases from V and 2 bases from J, leaving 12 bases between. The CDR3 DNA sequence: TGCGCCAGCCTGCGGGGCCAGCAAGAGACCCAGTACTTC. This encodes CASLRGQQETQYF.

This sequence joins TRBV5-6 and TRBJ1-1, with D tentatively TRBD1 (6 bases). Germline loops: CDR1 SGHDT, CDR2 YYEEEE. The CDR3 totals 15 residues. The V gene lost 6 bases and the J gene lost 1 base, with 16 bases spanning the gap. CDR3 coding DNA: TGTGCCAGCACCTGGGAGACAGGATGGAACACTGAAGCTTTCTTT. Translating gives CASTWETGWNTEAFF.

V usage is TRBV9 and J usage is TRBJ2-3; D gene uncertain. Looked up from germline, CDR1 is SGDLS and CDR2 is YYNGEE. The CDR3 is 15 residues long. V was cut by 8 bases and J by 2 bases, with 18 bases left in between. CDR3: CASNWSPYSTDTQYF. The CDR3 nucleotides read TGTGCCAGTAACTGGTCCCCCTATTCCACAGATACGCAGTATTTT.

The chain uses TRBV6-1 and TRBJ1-5; 7 bases match TRBD1. The CDR3 is 12 residues long. The trim removed 6 bases at V and 7 bases at J, leaving 3 bases unmatched. Germline V gene data show CDR1 as MNHNS and CDR2 as SASEGT. CDR3 sequence: CASRTGNQPQHF. The CDR3 nucleotides read TGTGCCAGCAGGACAGGGAACCAGCCCCAGCATTTT.

This clone was counted a single time. The chain recombines TRBV6-1 with TRBJ2-2; no firm D call. Germline lookup yields CDR1 MNHNS and CDR2 SASEGT. The CDR3 contains 15 residues. V was trimmed by 2 bases and J by 3 bases, leaving 10 bases between them. The CDR3, as DNA: TGTGCCAGCAGTGAACTCACGGTTCACACCGGGGAGCTGTTTTTT. Translating gives CASSELTVHTGELFF.

The sample holds one count of this clone. The V call is TRBV5-1, the J call TRBJ1-1, with 9 nucleotides matching TRBD1. Trimming removed 4 bases from V and 4 bases from J; junction bases left unmatched: 8. The length of the CDR3 is 15 residues. CDR1 is SGHRS, CDR2 YFSETQ, per germline. CDR3 bases: TGCGCCAGCAGCCCTGGGGACAGGGTCCCCACTGAAGCTTTCTTT. Its translation: CASSPGDRVPTEAFF. The whole variable domain, filled in from reference TRBV5-1 and TRBJ1-1, reads KAGVTQTPRYLIKTRGQQVTLSCSPISGHRSVSWYQQTPGQGLQFLFEYFSETQRNKGNFPGRFSGRQFSNSRSEMNVSTLELGDSALYLCASSPGDRVPTEAFFGQGTRLTVV.

V and J are TRBV18 and TRBJ2-7; the D is unclear. Trimming removed 2 bases from V and 0 bases from J, with 11 bases in between. Germline CDR1 is KGHSH and CDR2 is LQKENI. The CDR3 is 15 residues long. CDR3 sequence (DNA): TGTGCCAGCTCACCAAAAGCCCCAAGCTCCTACGAGCAGTACTTC. The encoded protein is CASSPKAPSSYEQYF. Based on the CDR3 plus reference TRBV18 and TRBJ2-7, the full variable domain is NAGVMQNPRHLVRRRGQEARLRCSPMKGHSHVYWYRQLPEEGLKFMVYLQKENIIDESGMPKERFSAEFPKEGPSILRIQQVVRGDSAAYFCASSPKAPSSYEQYFGPGTRLTVT.

The chain combines TRBV5-1 with TRBJ1-1, with 10 bases fitting TRBD1. The CDR3 has 16 amino acids. Per the germline V gene, CDR1 is SGHRS and CDR2 is YFSETQ. V was clipped by 4 bases and J by 4 bases; unmatched bases: 10. The CDR3 spells CASSTTGGQGGTEAFF. DNA for the CDR3: TGCGCCAGCAGCACGACAGGGGGCCAGGGAGGCACTGAAGCTTTCTTT.

The rearrangement uses TRBV19 and TRBJ2-5; D is undetermined. This CDR3 spans 14 amino acids. Trimming removed 2 bases from V and 1 base from J, with 8 bases in between. Looked up from germline, CDR1 is LNHDA and CDR2 is SQIVND (reference sequence). The CDR3 loop is CASSITMGQETQYF. The CDR3 DNA reads as TGTGCCAGTAGTATAACTATGGGCCAAGAGACCCAGTACTTC.

This chain links TRBV29-1 with TRBJ1-5, with a weak D call TRBD1 (5 bases). Germline CDR1 and CDR2: SQVTM and ANQGSEA. The ends were cut back, 5 bases at V and 0 bases at J, with 14 bases in the middle. The CDR3 runs to 15 residues. For the CDR3, the DNA is TGCAGCGTTTCCATTGGACAAGCTAGCAATCAGCCCCAGCATTTT. Protein: CSVSIGQASNQPQHF.

V gene TRBV19 combines with J gene TRBJ2-7; 9 nucleotides align to TRBD2. The germline V gene has CDR1 LNHDA and CDR2 SQIVND (reference sequence). Trimming cost V 6 bases and J 3 bases; bases outside gene matches: 9. This CDR3 comprises 15 residues. The CDR3 protein is CASSPWASGIYEQYF. The CDR3 coding sequence is TGTGCCAGTAGCCCATGGGCTAGCGGGATCTACGAGCAGTACTTC. The whole variable domain, remainder taken from reference TRBV19 and TRBJ2-7, is DGGITQSPKYLFRKEGQNVTLSCEQNLNHDAMYWYRQDPGQGLRLIYYSQIVNDFQKGDIAEGYSVSREKKESFPLTVTSAQKNPTAFYLCASSPWASGIYEQYFGPGTRLTVT.

V usage is TRBV6-1 and J usage is TRBJ2-1, with TRBD2 matching over 11 bases. This CDR3 region has 15 residues. V lost 5 bases to trimming and J lost 4 bases; unmatched junction nucleotides: 4. Germline-derived CDR1 and CDR2 are MNHNS and SASEGT. The CDR3 loop is CASSPSGGPYNEQFF. In DNA, the CDR3 is TGTGCCAGCAGTCCTAGCGGGGGGCCGTACAATGAGCAGTTCTTC.

This chain joins TRBV19 and TRBJ1-6; the match to TRBD1 covers 7 bases. CDR1 is LNHDA, CDR2 SQIVND, per germline (reference sequence). V shed 6 bases, J shed 2 bases, and the junction held 4 bases outside the gene matches. This CDR3 spans 15 amino acids. CDR3 loop: CASRGQFTYNSPLHF. CDR3 nucleotide sequence: TGTGCCAGTAGGGGACAGTTCACCTATAATTCACCCCTCCACTTT.

The genes are TRBV2 and TRBJ2-7, with TRBD2 matching over 8 bases. The V segment lost 5 bases and the J segment 3 bases; nucleotides outside the gene matches: 6. The CDR3 is 14 residues long. The germline CDR1 and CDR2 sequences are SNHLY and FYNNEI. The CDR3 here is CASSTGGTLYEQYF. The CDR3 DNA is TGTGCCAGCAGTACGGGAGGGACTCTCTACGAGCAGTACTTC.